The present T cell receptor (beta chain) was sequenced within a study of OX40 agonist ivuxolimab in advanced cancers. Study-level information: Hepatocellular carcinoma, melanoma, renal cell or head and neck cancer was diagnosed in the dose-escalation patients. Age averaged 60 years (range about 20 to 80), and approximately 80% were male. Partial responses occurred in Three dose-escalation patients, one with hepatocellular carcinoma and two with cutaneous melanoma.

The assay was immunoSEQ multiplex PCR, and TCRdb's table has in-frame clones only and misses some. Of about 22,000 clones detected, about 85% appear once; the ten largest clones hold 20% to 25%. V lost 2 bases to trimming and J lost 6 bases, with 8 bases between them. The CDR3 runs to 13 residues. Germline loops: CDR1 MNHNY, CDR2 SVGAGI (reference sequence). This chain links TRBV6-6 with TRBJ2-1; D is possibly TRBD2 (5 bases). The sequencing here drew on CD4+ or CD8+ T cells sorted from blood, taken in a trial of the OX40 agonist ivuxolimab. This clonotype was sampled from an adult with an advanced solid tumor such as melanoma, head and neck, liver or kidney cancer. This CDR3 is CASSYQAGNEQFF. CDR3 nucleotide sequence: TGTGCCAGCAGTTACCAGGCGGGCAATGAGCAGTTCTTC.